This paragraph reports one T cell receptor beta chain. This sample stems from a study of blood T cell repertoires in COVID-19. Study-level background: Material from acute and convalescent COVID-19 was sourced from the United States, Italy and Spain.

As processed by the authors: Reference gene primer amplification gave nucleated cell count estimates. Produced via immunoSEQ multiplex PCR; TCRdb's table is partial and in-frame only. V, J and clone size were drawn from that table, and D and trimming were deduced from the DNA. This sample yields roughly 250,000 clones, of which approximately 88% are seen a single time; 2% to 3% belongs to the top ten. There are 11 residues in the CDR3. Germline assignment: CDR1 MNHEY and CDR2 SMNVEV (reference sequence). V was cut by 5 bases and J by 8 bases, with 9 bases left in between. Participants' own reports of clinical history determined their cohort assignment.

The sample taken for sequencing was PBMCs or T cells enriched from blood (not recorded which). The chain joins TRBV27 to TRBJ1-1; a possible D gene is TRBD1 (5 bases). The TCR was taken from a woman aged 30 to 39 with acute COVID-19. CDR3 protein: CASSRGWEAFF. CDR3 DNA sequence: TGTGCCAGCAGTAGGGGTTGGGAAGCTTTCTTT.